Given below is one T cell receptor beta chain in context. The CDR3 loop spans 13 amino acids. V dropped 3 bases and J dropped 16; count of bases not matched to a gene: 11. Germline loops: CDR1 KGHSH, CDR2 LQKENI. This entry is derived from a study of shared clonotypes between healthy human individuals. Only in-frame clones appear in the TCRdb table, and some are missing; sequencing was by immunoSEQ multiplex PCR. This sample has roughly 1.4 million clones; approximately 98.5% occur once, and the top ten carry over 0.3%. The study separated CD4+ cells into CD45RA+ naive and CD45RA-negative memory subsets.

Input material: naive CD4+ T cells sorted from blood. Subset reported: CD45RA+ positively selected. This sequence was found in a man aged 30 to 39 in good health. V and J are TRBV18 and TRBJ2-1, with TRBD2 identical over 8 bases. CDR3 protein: CASSPQWTSPSFF. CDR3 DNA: TGTGCCAGCTCACCTCAATGGACTAGCCCGAGTTTCTTC.